This T cell receptor (beta chain) is drawn from a study of blood T cell repertoires in COVID-19. Study processing details: For nucleated cells, counts were estimated from reference gene primer amplification. Libraries were prepared by immunoSEQ multiplex PCR; TCRdb keeps only in-frame clonotypes and omits some of them. V and J calls and clone size are those listed in that table; D and trimming were worked out from the DNA. The repertoire holds under 300,000 clones, 75% to 90% seen once, with around 13% in the top ten. The CDR3 is 14 amino acids. With V trimmed by 5 bases and J by 4 bases, 3 bases remained unmatched. Germline V CDR1 and CDR2: MNHEY, SMNVEV (reference sequence). Enrolment of Seattle patients took place during active infection, and they were followed longitudinally.

The source is a woman between 65 and 79 years old with COVID-19, enrolled during active disease. What was sequenced was peripheral blood. The V gene is TRBV27, the J gene TRBJ1-5, with 9 bases that match TRBD1. The CDR3 protein is CASSNRGLNQPQHF. The CDR3 bases are TGTGCCAGCAGTAACAGGGGGCTGAATCAGCCCCAGCATTTT.